These 8 T cell receptor beta chains originate from one sample sequenced in a study of T-cell reconstitution after alpha-beta-depleted transplantation in children. Unique molecular identifiers were incorporated during preparation of the TCRbeta library. One entry per CDR3 protein results from TCRdb running MiXCR on the PCR reads. The table records approximately 98,000 distinct CDR3 sequences, around 6.4% of them present only once. The sample was PBMCs, mostly from graft donor cells, taken 360 days after TCRalphabeta/CD19-depleted stem cell transplant. The receptors here all came from a male patient aged 2-9 years who had a stem cell transplant for acute lymphoblastic leukemia, so the T cells may come from the graft donor.

The V call is TRBV27, the J call TRBJ2-3; the match to TRBD2 covers 8 bases. The junction had 9 bases not matched to a gene; V was cut back by 5 bases and J by 5 bases. Germline lookup yields CDR1 MNHEY and CDR2 SMNVEV (reference sequence). The CDR3 extends over 15 amino acids. The CDR3 is CASSIPGLEIDTQYF. As DNA, the CDR3 is TGTGCCAGCAGTATTCCGGGACTAGAAATAGATACGCAGTATTTT.

This clonotype occurred many times. The CDR3 loop is CASGPLWGTGYTEAFF. The CDR3 DNA reads TGTGCCAGCGGACCCCTTTGGGGTACGGGGTACACTGAAGCTTTCTTT. This chain links TRBV6-1 with TRBJ1-1; D is ambiguous. In germline, CDR1 is MNHNS, CDR2 SASEGT. This CDR3 comprises 16 residues. Trimming took off 8 bases at V and 3 bases at J, with 22 bases between the two ends.

V gene TRBV6-2 or TRBV6-3 combines with J gene TRBJ2-5; the D gene is possibly TRBD2 (6 bases). The germline V gene has CDR1 MNHEY and CDR2 SVGEGT. CDR3 length equals 15 residues. V was shortened by 8 bases and J by 2 bases, with 18 bases between the two germline ends. The DNA for the CDR3 is TGTGCCAGCTCCTCCTCTCCGGGAGCTCAAGAGACCCAGTACTTC. Its protein is CASSSSPGAQETQYF.

CDR3 sequence reads: CASSGPGQGVYYGYTF. The CDR3 DNA is TGTGCCAGCAGCGGCCCGGGACAGGGAGTTTATTATGGCTACACCTTC. V usage is TRBV7-2 and J usage is TRBJ1-2; 9 positions match TRBD1. The ends lost 5 bases at V and 5 bases at J; junction bases unmatched: 12. Per germline, CDR1 SGHTA and CDR2 FQGNSA. The CDR3 is 16 amino acids.

The sample holds many counts of this clonotype. V and J are TRBV5-5 and TRBJ2-3; weak D call: TRBD1 (5 bases). V lost 4 bases and J lost 6, with 9 bases in between. The CDR3 loop spans 12 amino acids. Germline lookup yields CDR1 SGHKS and CDR2 YYEKEE (reference sequence). The CDR3 region is CASSPNRDTQYF. DNA of the CDR3: TGTGCCAGCAGCCCCAACAGGGATACGCAGTATTTT.

This clonotype was seen more than once but under ten times. The J gene is TRBJ2-7, the V gene TRBV18; 9 positions agree with TRBD1. Trimming at V came to 6 bases and at J to 4 bases, leaving 10 bases not matched to a gene. The CDR3 covers 15 residues. The germline V gene encodes CDR1 KGHSH and CDR2 LQKENI. The CDR3 protein is CASSGGQGRGYEQYF. The CDR3 nucleotides are TGTGCCAGCTCCGGGGGACAGGGAAGAGGATACGAGCAGTACTTC.

A few counts support this clonotype. The DNA of the CDR3 is TGTGCCAGCAGTGACGGGCCGACCTGGCCCCAGCATTTT. Its protein is CASSDGPTWPQHF. The V call is TRBV2, the J call TRBJ1-5, with D unresolved. Germline-derived CDR1 and CDR2 are SNHLY and FYNNEI. Trimming left V 3 bases short and J 9 bases short, with 12 bases between. The CDR3 has 13 residues.

This clonotype has a count of ten or more. The V gene is TRBV20-1, the J gene TRBJ2-7, with TRBD2 matching 8 bases. The length of the CDR3 is 14 residues. V was clipped by 0 bases and J by 3 bases; unmatched bases: 4. Germline CDR1 reads DFQATT; CDR2 reads SNEGSKA (reference sequence). The CDR3 nucleotides are TGCAGTGCTAGAGATCGGGAGGGGATCTACGAGCAGTACTTC. Amino acid sequence: CSARDREGIYEQYF.